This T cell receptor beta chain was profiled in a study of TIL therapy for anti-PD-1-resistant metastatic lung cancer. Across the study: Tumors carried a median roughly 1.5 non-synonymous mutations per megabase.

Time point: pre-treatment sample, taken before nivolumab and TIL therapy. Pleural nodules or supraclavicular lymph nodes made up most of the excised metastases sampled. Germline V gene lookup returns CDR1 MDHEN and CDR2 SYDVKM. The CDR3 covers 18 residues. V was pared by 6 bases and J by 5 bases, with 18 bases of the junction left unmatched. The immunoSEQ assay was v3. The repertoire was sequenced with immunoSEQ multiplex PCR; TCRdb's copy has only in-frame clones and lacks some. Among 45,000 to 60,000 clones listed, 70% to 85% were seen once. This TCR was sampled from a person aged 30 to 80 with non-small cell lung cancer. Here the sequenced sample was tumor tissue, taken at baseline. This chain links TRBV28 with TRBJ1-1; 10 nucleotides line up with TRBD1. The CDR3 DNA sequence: TGTGCCAGCAGAAACCTGGGGGGGACAGGGGCCTCGAGGACTGAAGCTTTCTTT. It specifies CASRNLGGTGASRTEAFF.